These T cell receptor beta chains were read from a single sample in a study of cytomegalovirus exposure and HLA in healthy donors. Assay used: immunoSEQ multiplex PCR; TCRdb lists only in-frame clones, some missing. The table gives about 200,000 clones; the top ten clones make up roughly 1.2% of it. The sample taken for sequencing was PBMCs. The receptors come from a girl aged 2 to 9 in good health and CMV-seropositive. Each CDR3 is given with its conserved first and last residue. Fields, in order: J gene, V gene, D gene, CDR3 protein, CDR3 DNA. The D gene is left open where the match is weak.

J gene: TRBJ2-7
V gene: TRBV7-9
D gene: .
CDR3 protein: CASSAPTGNGEQYF
CDR3 DNA: TGTGCCAGCAGCGCGCCGACTGGCAACGGGGAGCAGTACTTC

J gene: TRBJ1-1
V gene: TRBV13
D gene: .
CDR3 protein: CASSLGAASNTEAFF
CDR3 DNA: TGTGCCAGCAGCTTGGGGGCAGCCTCAAACACTGAAGCTTTCTTT

J gene: TRBJ1-1
V gene: TRBV27
D gene: .
CDR3 protein: CASMRGSITNTEAFF
CDR3 DNA: TGTGCCAGCATGAGAGGTAGTATCACCAACACTGAAGCTTTCTTT

J gene: TRBJ2-1
V gene: TRBV10-3
D gene: TRBD1
CDR3 protein: CAINSGGNEQFF
CDR3 DNA: TGTGCCATCAACTCAGGGGGCAATGAGCAGTTCTTC

J gene: TRBJ2-1
V gene: TRBV13
D gene: TRBD2
CDR3 protein: CASSVTGGPLWNEQFF
CDR3 DNA: TGTGCCAGCAGCGTAACGGGAGGGCCTCTGTGGAATGAGCAGTTCTTC

J gene: TRBJ2-5
V gene: TRBV27
D gene: TRBD1
CDR3 protein: CATNKRAGTGDGTQYF
CDR3 DNA: TGTGCCACCAACAAAAGGGCCGGGACAGGGGACGGGACCCAGTACTTC

J gene: TRBJ2-5
V gene: TRBV7-3
D gene: .
CDR3 protein: CASSQGGGKETQYF
CDR3 DNA: TGTGCCAGCAGCCAGGGGGGTGGAAAAGAGACCCAGTACTTC

J gene: TRBJ1-1
V gene: TRBV30
D gene: .
CDR3 protein: CAGAFTEAFF
CDR3 DNA: TGTGCCGGGGCATTTACTGAAGCTTTCTTT

J gene: TRBJ2-3
V gene: TRBV28
D gene: TRBD2
CDR3 protein: CASSFLLAGGWADTQYF
CDR3 DNA: TGTGCCAGCAGTTTCTTACTAGCGGGAGGATGGGCAGATACGCAGTATTTT

J gene: TRBJ2-3
V gene: TRBV19
D gene: .
CDR3 protein: CASSIATSTDRTDTQYF
CDR3 DNA: TGTGCCAGTAGTATAGCCACCTCAACTGATCGCACAGATACGCAGTATTTT

J gene: TRBJ2-7
V gene: TRBV6-6
D gene: TRBD1
CDR3 protein: CASSYARGIFYEQYF
CDR3 DNA: TGTGCCAGCAGTTATGCCAGGGGGATATTCTACGAGCAGTACTTC

J gene: TRBJ2-7
V gene: TRBV13
D gene: .
CDR3 protein: CASSLGQGTYEQYF
CDR3 DNA: TGTGCCAGCAGCTTAGGACAGGGAACCTACGAGCAGTACTTC

J gene: TRBJ2-6
V gene: TRBV7-8
D gene: .
CDR3 protein: CASSHSMGAGSGANVLTF
CDR3 DNA: TGTGCCAGCAGCCACTCGATGGGTGCAGGGTCTGGGGCCAACGTCCTGACTTTC

J gene: TRBJ1-2
V gene: TRBV2
D gene: TRBD1
CDR3 protein: CASSVGGVTGGLIADGHTF
CDR3 DNA: TGTGCCAGCAGTGTTGGGGGGGTAACAGGGGGGCTTATAGCGGATGGCCACACCTTC

J gene: TRBJ2-5
V gene: TRBV11-2
D gene: TRBD2
CDR3 protein: CASSRGLAGVVETQYF
CDR3 DNA: TGTGCCAGCAGCCGAGGACTAGCGGGAGTGGTGGAGACCCAGTACTTC

J gene: TRBJ2-1
V gene: TRBV6-4
D gene: .
CDR3 protein: CASSDAAYNEQFF
CDR3 DNA: TGTGCCAGCAGTGACGCGGCCTACAATGAGCAGTTCTTC

J gene: TRBJ2-6
V gene: TRBV2
D gene: .
CDR3 protein: CASSVFSGANVLTF
CDR3 DNA: TGTGCCAGCAGTGTCTTCTCTGGGGCCAACGTCCTGACTTTC

J gene: TRBJ2-5
V gene: TRBV19
D gene: TRBD1
CDR3 protein: CASSFLGTGGEETQYF
CDR3 DNA: TGTGCCAGTAGTTTCCTCGGGACAGGGGGCGAGGAGACCCAGTACTTC

J gene: TRBJ1-5
V gene: TRBV27
D gene: TRBD1
CDR3 protein: CASSPWTGANQPQHF
CDR3 DNA: TGTGCCAGCAGTCCTTGGACAGGTGCGAATCAGCCCCAGCATTTT

J gene: TRBJ1-2
V gene: TRBV27
D gene: TRBD1
CDR3 protein: CASSLDGWQGEGYTF
CDR3 DNA: TGTGCCAGCAGTTTAGACGGATGGCAGGGGGAGGGCTACACCTTC

J gene: TRBJ2-1
V gene: TRBV27
D gene: TRBD2
CDR3 protein: CASSWTSGGNEQFF
CDR3 DNA: TGTGCCAGCAGCTGGACTAGCGGAGGGAATGAGCAGTTCTTC

J gene: TRBJ2-7
V gene: TRBV7-2
D gene: .
CDR3 protein: CASSLAASKPYEQYF
CDR3 DNA: TGTGCCAGCAGCTTAGCTGCTAGCAAGCCCTACGAGCAGTACTTC

J gene: TRBJ1-1
V gene: TRBV28
D gene: TRBD1
CDR3 protein: CASRADRGRNGNTEAFF
CDR3 DNA: TGTGCCAGCAGAGCTGACAGGGGTCGGAATGGGAACACTGAAGCTTTCTTT

J gene: TRBJ1-5
V gene: TRBV7-2
D gene: .
CDR3 protein: CASSVQAVTTNQPQHF
CDR3 DNA: TGTGCCAGCAGCGTTCAAGCAGTGACAACGAATCAGCCCCAGCATTTT